A few counts support the clone carrying this T cell receptor beta chain. The participants were between roughly 18 and 100 years old and came from under 25 US areas. This CDR3 region has 15 residues. V was shortened by 3 bases and J by 2 bases, with 12 bases between the two germline ends. Germline V CDR1 and CDR2: SGHTA, FQGNSA. Original data processing: Reference gene primers were amplified, and this amplification served to estimate nucleated cell counts. Some clones are missing from TCRdb's copy, which holds only in-frame ones; the method was immunoSEQ multiplex PCR. The V and J calls and clone size come from that table; D and trimming were worked out from the DNA. The sample yields under 200,000 clones, approximately 79% seen once. This entry comes from a study of blood T cell repertoires in COVID-19. Study at large: COVID-19 samples from acute and convalescent phases originated in the United States, Italy and Spain.

The chain employs TRBV7-2 and TRBJ2-3; D gene ambiguous. Sample: PBMCs or T cells enriched from blood (not recorded which). The origin of this receptor is a woman aged 60-75 years with acute COVID-19. In nucleotides, the CDR3 is TGTGCCAGCAGCTTTAGTCCGGGTAACACAGATACGCAGTATTTT. This sequence encodes CASSFSPGNTDTQYF.